In this sample, the clone carrying this T cell receptor (beta chain) turned up a few times. The CDR3 spans 13 residues. The germline V gene encodes CDR1 LNHDA and CDR2 SQIVND (reference sequence). Trimming took 1 base from V and 4 from J, leaving 7 bases between them. This record belongs to a study of T cell changes during pregnancy in multiple sclerosis. The protocol was immunoSEQ multiplex PCR, while the TCRdb copy is restricted to in-frame clones and leaves out a portion. This table has tens of thousands of clones, more than 85% appearing once. This receptor was obtained from a female donor with multiple sclerosis, enrolled in a pregnancy study. J is TRBJ1-1 and V is TRBV19; D gene ambiguous. The sample here was CD8+ T cells from peripheral blood mononuclear cells, taken after pregnancy. The CDR3 loop reads CASSIGTSTEAFF. The CDR3, as DNA: TGTGCCAGTAGTATAGGTACGAGCACTGAAGCTTTCTTT. The variable domain in full, completed from reference TRBV19 and TRBJ1-1, reads DGGITQSPKYLFRKEGQNVTLSCEQNLNHDAMYWYRQDPGQGLRLIYYSQIVNDFQKGDIAEGYSVSREKKESFPLTVTSAQKNPTAFYLCASSIGTSTEAFFGQGTRLTVV.